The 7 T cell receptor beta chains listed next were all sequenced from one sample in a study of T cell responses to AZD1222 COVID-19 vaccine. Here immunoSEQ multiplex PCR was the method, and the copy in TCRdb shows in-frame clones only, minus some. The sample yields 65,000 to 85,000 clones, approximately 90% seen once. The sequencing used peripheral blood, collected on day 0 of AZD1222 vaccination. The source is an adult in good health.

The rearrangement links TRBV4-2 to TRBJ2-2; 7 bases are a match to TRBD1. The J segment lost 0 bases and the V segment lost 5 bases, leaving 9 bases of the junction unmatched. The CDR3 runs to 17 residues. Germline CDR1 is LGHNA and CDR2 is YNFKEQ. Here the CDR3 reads CASSIPQGSPNTGELFF. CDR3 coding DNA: TGTGCCAGCAGCATACCACAGGGGTCCCCGAACACCGGGGAGCTGTTTTTT.

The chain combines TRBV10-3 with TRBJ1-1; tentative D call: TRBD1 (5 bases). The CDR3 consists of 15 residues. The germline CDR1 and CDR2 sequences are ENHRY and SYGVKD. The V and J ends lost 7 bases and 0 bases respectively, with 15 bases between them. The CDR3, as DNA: TGTGCCATCACACGGGACCGAGTGATGAACACTGAAGCTTTCTTT. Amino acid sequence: CAITRDRVMNTEAFF.

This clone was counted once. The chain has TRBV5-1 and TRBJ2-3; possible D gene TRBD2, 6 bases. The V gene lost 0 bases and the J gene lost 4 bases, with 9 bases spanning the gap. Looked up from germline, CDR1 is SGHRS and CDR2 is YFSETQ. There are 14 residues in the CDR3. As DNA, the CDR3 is TGCGCCAGCAGCTTGGATACTAGCCCAGATACGCAGTATTTT. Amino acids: CASSLDTSPDTQYF.

CDR3 sequence reads: CASSPFGSTGELFF. The CDR3 DNA reads TGTGCCAGCAGCCCTTTCGGGTCAACCGGGGAGCTGTTTTTT. V usage is TRBV5-6 and J usage is TRBJ2-2; unclear D gene. The length of the CDR3 is 14 residues. Germline-derived CDR1 and CDR2 are SGHDT and YYEEEE. Trimming left V 4 bases short and J 5 bases short, with 12 bases between.

The CDR3 protein is CASSPYPDYGYTF. CDR3 DNA sequence: TGCGCCAGCAGCCCCTACCCGGATTATGGCTACACCTTC. The chain carries TRBV5-1 and TRBJ1-2; D not resolved. V gave up 4 bases and J gave up 5 bases, with 12 bases separating them. Per the germline V gene, CDR1 is SGHRS and CDR2 is YFSETQ. This CDR3 contains 13 residues.

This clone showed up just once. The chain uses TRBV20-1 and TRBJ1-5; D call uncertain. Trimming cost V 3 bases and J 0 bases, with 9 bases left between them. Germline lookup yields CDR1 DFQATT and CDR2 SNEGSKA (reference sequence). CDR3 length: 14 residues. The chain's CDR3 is CSASGEYSNQPQHF. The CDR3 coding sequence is TGCAGTGCTAGTGGCGAGTATAGCAATCAGCCCCAGCATTTT.

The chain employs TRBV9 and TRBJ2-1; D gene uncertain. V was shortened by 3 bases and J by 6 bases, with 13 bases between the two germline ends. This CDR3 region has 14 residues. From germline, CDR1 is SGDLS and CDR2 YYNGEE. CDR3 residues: CASSGIRKGNEQFF. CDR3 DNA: TGTGCCAGCAGCGGGATAAGGAAGGGCAATGAGCAGTTCTTC.